These T cell receptor beta chains were read from a single sample in a study of vaccination and CD4 T cells after COVID-19. TCRdb independently ran MiXCR on the PCR reads; one entry per CDR3 protein. The table shows around 20,000 distinct CDR3 sequences, with about 45% occurring only once. No antigen is known for these receptors. Input material: cultured CD4+ T cells from blood. Every receptor here comes from a human donor with COVID-19. Both conserved end residues are part of each CDR3. The D gene is left open where the match is weak. Clone size is shown for a subset of rows, as once, few, many or a class of expanded clone.

>TRBV11-2|few|TRBJ1-6|.
CASSLGTVRSPLHF
TGTGCCAGCAGCTTAGGTACAGTTCGATCACCCCTCCACTTT
>TRBV6-2/TRBV6-3|.|TRBJ2-2|TRBD1
CASSYKTGGTGELFF
TGTGCCAGCAGTTACAAAACAGGGGGCACCGGGGAGCTGTTTTTT
>TRBV7-2|.|TRBJ2-5|.
CASSLGLHETQYF
TGTGCCAGCAGCTTAGGTCTCCACGAGACCCAGTACTTC
>TRBV20-1|.|TRBJ2-3|.
CSASGRPTDTQYF
TGCAGTGCTAGTGGCCGCCCGACAGATACGCAGTATTTT
>TRBV9|once|TRBJ1-1|.
CASSVAGSKSEAFF
TGTGCCAGCAGCGTAGCGGGCAGTAAAAGCGAAGCTTTCTTT
>TRBV20-1|.|TRBJ2-5|.
CSARETVFQETQYF
TGCAGTGCTAGAGAGACAGTTTTCCAAGAGACCCAGTACTTC
>TRBV1|few|TRBJ1-3|.
CTSKDWTAGNTIYF
TGCACCAGCAAGGACTGGACAGCTGGAAACACCATATATTTT
>TRBV28|.|TRBJ1-2|TRBD1
CASSDRVRGYTF
TGTGCCAGCAGCGACAGGGTTAGGGGCTACACCTTC
>TRBV11-2|few|TRBJ1-2|.
CASSLAPRKYGYTF
TGTGCCAGCAGCTTAGCCCCCAGGAAATATGGCTACACCTTC
>TRBV6-1|.|TRBJ2-3|.
CASSEVVFTDTQYF
TGTGCCAGCAGTGAAGTTGTGTTCACAGATACGCAGTATTTT
>TRBV20-1|.|TRBJ2-7|.
CSARPPGYEQYF
TGCAGTGCTAGACCCCCGGGGTACGAGCAGTACTTC
>TRBV27|.|TRBJ2-7|TRBD1
CASNRGGGTGELEQYF
TGTGCCAGCAATAGGGGAGGGGGGACAGGGGAACTCGAGCAGTACTTC
>TRBV7-2|.|TRBJ2-1|TRBD1
CASSPIRGQGNNEQFF
TGTGCCAGCAGCCCGATAAGGGGACAGGGAAACAATGAGCAGTTCTTC
>TRBV6-1|.|TRBJ1-2|.
CASRRPERNYGYTF
TGTGCCAGCAGACGCCCGGAACGGAACTATGGCTACACCTTC
>TRBV5-1|.|TRBJ1-1|.
CASSLGLGLGTEAFF
TGCGCCAGCAGCTTGGGATTGGGTCTCGGCACTGAAGCTTTCTTT
>TRBV12-3/TRBV12-4|once|TRBJ2-5|TRBD1
CASSSTGAGMETQYF
TGTGCCAGCAGCTCGACAGGGGCGGGTATGGAGACCCAGTACTTC
>TRBV18|.|TRBJ1-6|.
CASSQIRAHNSPLHF
TGTGCCAGCTCACAAATCCGGGCCCATAATTCACCCCTCCACTTT
>TRBV20-1|few|TRBJ1-1|TRBD1
CSARPGTGGTEAFF
TGCAGTGCTAGACCCGGGACAGGGGGCACTGAAGCTTTCTTT
>TRBV7-2|.|TRBJ2-1|.
CASSTGGIPSYNEQFF
TGTGCCAGCAGCACAGGAGGGATCCCCTCCTACAATGAGCAGTTCTTC
>TRBV7-9|once|TRBJ2-7|TRBD2
CASTLGGVSTYEQYF
TGTGCCAGCACGCTGGGGGGGGTATCAACCTACGAGCAGTACTTC
>TRBV12-5|few|TRBJ1-5|.
CASGRNQPQHF
TGTGCTAGTGGAAGGAATCAGCCCCAGCATTTT
>TRBV28|.|TRBJ2-2|TRBD2
CASSFGGGGELFF
TGTGCCAGCAGTTTCGGGGGAGGGGGGGAGCTGTTTTTT
>TRBV20-1|few|TRBJ2-2|TRBD1
CSATRDRANTGELFF
TGCAGTGCTACCCGGGACAGGGCGAACACCGGGGAGCTGTTTTTT
>TRBV12-3/TRBV12-4|.|TRBJ2-3|.
CASRLDTQYF
TGTGCCAGCAGACTGGATACGCAGTATTTT